The 14 T cell receptor beta chains given below trace back to one sample, sequenced in a study of cytomegalovirus exposure and HLA in healthy donors. With 60 Vbeta and 13 Jbeta primers, the PCR was carried out. Profiled with immunoSEQ multiplex PCR; TCRdb holds only in-frame clones, not every one. The table has fewer than 150,000 clones, around 78% seen once. Input material: PBMCs. The receptors originated from a male donor in good health and CMV-seronegative.

The chain links TRBV19 to TRBJ1-2; 7 bases are a match to TRBD1. This CDR3 comprises 16 residues. CDR1 and CDR2 (germline): LNHDA, SQIVND (reference sequence). With V trimmed by 1 base and J by 5 bases, 10 bases remained unmatched. The CDR3: CASSIVLKDRAYGYTF. The CDR3 region has the DNA TGTGCCAGTAGTATAGTCTTGAAAGACAGGGCGTATGGCTACACCTTC.

The genes are TRBV5-1 and TRBJ2-7; maybe TRBD1 (6 bases). This CDR3 has 16 residues. In germline, CDR1 is SGHRS, CDR2 YFSETQ. V was shortened by 0 bases and J by 6 bases, with 19 bases between the two germline ends. CDR3 bases: TGCGCCAGCAGCTTGGCGGGTCCAGGGGTGAAGCTCGAGCAGTACTTC. Translated: CASSLAGPGVKLEQYF. Supplemented by reference TRBV5-1 and TRBJ2-7, the full variable domain reads KAGVTQTPRYLIKTRGQQVTLSCSPISGHRSVSWYQQTPGQGLQFLFEYFSETQRNKGNFPGRFSGRQFSNSRSEMNVSTLELGDSALYLCASSLAGPGVKLEQYFGPGTRLTVT.

The CDR3 protein is CASSLGRTATNEKLFF. The CDR3 nucleotides read TGTGCCAGCAGCTTGGGTCGGACTGCAACTAATGAAAAACTGTTTTTT. The V gene is TRBV5-4, the J gene TRBJ1-4, with D unclear. The germline gives CDR1 SGHNT, CDR2 YYREEE (reference sequence). The CDR3 sequence is 16 residues long. V was trimmed by 0 bases and J by 0 bases, leaving 9 bases between them.

The genes are TRBV4-3 and TRBJ1-2, with D hard to call. Deletions cut 1 base from V and 4 bases from J, with 13 bases between. The CDR3 sequence is 15 residues long. Germline CDR1 and CDR2: LGHNA and YSLEER. The CDR3 sequence: CASSQAEVEPYGYTF. The CDR3 DNA follows: TGCGCCAGCAGCCAAGCTGAGGTGGAACCCTATGGCTACACCTTC.

The chain uses TRBV5-1 and TRBJ1-2, with TRBD1 matching over 8 bases. The length of the CDR3 is 13 residues. In germline, CDR1 is SGHRS, CDR2 YFSETQ. V dropped 4 bases and J dropped 7; count of bases not matched to a gene: 6. The CDR3 protein is CASSPRTGIGYTF. The CDR3 DNA is TGCGCCAGCAGCCCCCGGACAGGGATTGGCTACACCTTC.

The chain has TRBV7-6 and TRBJ1-1, with D possibly being TRBD1 (6 bases). Germline-derived CDR1 and CDR2 are SGHVS and FNYEAQ. Trimming stripped 6 bases from V and 0 bases from J, with 8 bases between. The CDR3 loop spans 13 amino acids. CDR3 nucleotide sequence: TGTGCCAGCAGGAGGGGGATGAACACTGAAGCTTTCTTT. Encoded protein: CASRRGMNTEAFF.

The chain has TRBV11-2 and TRBJ2-1, with D uncertain. This CDR3 has 11 amino acids. V was clipped by 8 bases and J by 6 bases, with 8 bases between them. Germline values: CDR1 SGHAT, CDR2 FQNNGV. The CDR3 spells CASAPGNEQFF. The CDR3 nucleotides read TGTGCCAGCGCCCCAGGCAATGAGCAGTTCTTC. The full variable domain, with the rest looked up from reference TRBV11-2 and TRBJ2-1, is EAGVAQSPRYKIIEKRQSVAFWCNPISGHATLYWYQQILGQGPKLLIQFQNNGVVDDSQLPKDRFSAERLKGVDSTLKIQPAKLEDSAVYLCASAPGNEQFFGPGTRLTVL.

V gene TRBV15 combines with J gene TRBJ2-1; D may be TRBD2 (5 bases). V gave up 0 bases and J gave up 9 bases, with 9 bases separating them. From germline, CDR1 is LNHNV and CDR2 YYDKDF (reference sequence). CDR3 length: 13 amino acids. For the CDR3, the DNA is TGTGCCACCAGCAGAGATCTGGCGGGTGAGCAGTTCTTC. Translated: CATSRDLAGEQFF.

The chain joins TRBV13 to TRBJ2-7, with 8 bases aligning to TRBD2. V dropped 5 bases and J dropped 6; count of bases not matched to a gene: 12. Germline V lookup: CDR1 PRHDT, CDR2 FYEKMQ (reference sequence). CDR3 size: 15 residues. CDR3 DNA sequence: TGTGCCAGCAGCATCCGACTAGCGAGTCGGCGCGAGCAGTACTTC. Residues: CASSIRLASRREQYF.

The rearrangement joins TRBV27 to TRBJ2-2; D is ambiguous. This CDR3 comprises 13 residues. V was shortened by 0 bases and J by 5 bases, with 4 bases between the two germline ends. Germline CDR1 and CDR2: MNHEY and SMNVEV (reference sequence). CDR3 sequence: CASSLSLTGELFF. The CDR3 DNA follows: TGTGCCAGCAGTTTATCCCTAACCGGGGAGCTGTTTTTT.

In its sample, this clone was seen once. This chain uses TRBV7-2 with TRBJ2-5; 11 bases line up with TRBD2. The CDR3 spans 15 residues. V was clipped by 1 base and J by 3 bases; unmatched bases: 1. Per the germline V gene, CDR1 is SGHTA and CDR2 is FQGNSA. The CDR3 reads CASSLETSGEETQYF. DNA for the CDR3: TGTGCCAGCAGCTTAGAGACTAGCGGGGAAGAGACCCAGTACTTC.

The rearrangement uses TRBV13 and TRBJ1-4; no firm D call. Germline V CDR1 and CDR2: PRHDT, FYEKMQ (reference sequence). V was cut by 4 bases and J by 8 bases, with 11 bases left in between. The CDR3 has 13 amino acids. In DNA, the CDR3 is TGTGCCAGCAGCTCCCCCAGAGGGGAAAAACTGTTTTTT. Protein: CASSSPRGEKLFF.

The rearrangement joins TRBV6-5 to TRBJ1-1; perhaps TRBD1 as D (6 bases). Germline CDR1 MNHEY, CDR2 SVGAGI. Trimming shortened V by 5 bases and J by 6 bases, and 10 bases separated the two germline ends. This CDR3 is 12 amino acids long. Here the CDR3 DNA reads TGTGCCAGCAGTAGCACAGGGTCTGAAGCTTTCTTT. Translation: CASSSTGSEAFF.

This CDR3 reads CASSVGSSYEQYF. In DNA form, the CDR3 reads TGTGCCAGCAGTGTCGGGAGCTCCTACGAGCAGTACTTC. This chain connects TRBV6-5 to TRBJ2-7; a weak D match, TRBD2 (6 bases). V was shortened by 5 bases and J by 0 bases, with 8 bases between the two germline ends. The length of the CDR3 is 13 residues. The germline V gene has CDR1 MNHEY and CDR2 SVGAGI.